These T cell receptor beta chains were read from a single sample in a study of early T cells in non-severe SARS-CoV-2 infection. TCRdb fed the 5' RACE reads into MiXCR, producing one record per CDR3 protein. The sample consists of 68,000 or so distinct CDR3 sequences, 13% of them appearing once. Specimen: whole blood. The receptor source for this set is an adult who was a healthcare worker with PCR-confirmed SARS-CoV-2 infection or an uninfected control (not recorded which). Each CDR3 is given with its conserved first and last residue. The order of the fields is clone size, J gene, V gene, D gene, CDR3 DNA, CDR3 protein. D genes are given only for firm matches. Some rows have no size entry. The others give once, few or many, or a class for an expanded clone.

>few|TRBJ2-2|TRBV11-2|TRBD1
TGTGCCAGCAGACGATCCGGGACAGCGAACACCGGGGAGCTGTTTTTT
CASRRSGTANTGELFF
>.|TRBJ2-2|TRBV12-3/TRBV12-4|TRBD1
TGTGCCAGCAGTAAAAACAGGGGTTCCGGGGAGCTGTTTTTT
CASSKNRGSGELFF
>many|TRBJ2-3|TRBV4-1|.
TGCGCCAGCAGCCAAGAATCTAGCACAGATACGCAGTATTTT
CASSQESSTDTQYF
>.|TRBJ2-3|TRBV20-1|.
TGCAGTGCTACGCTACCCACGGACCTTACGACAGATACGCAGTATTTT
CSATLPTDLTTDTQYF
>few|TRBJ1-2|TRBV20-1|.
TGCAGTGGGACGCCGGGGTCAAGGACATATGGCTACACCTTC
CSGTPGSRTYGYTF
>.|TRBJ2-5|TRBV20-1|TRBD1
TGCAGTGCTGCCGACAGGGGCGGCGGGACCCAGTACTTC
CSAADRGGGTQYF
>few|TRBJ2-7|TRBV10-2|.
TGCGCCAGCAGGGACAGCCGCCTGGAGCAGTACTTC
CASRDSRLEQYF
>many|TRBJ2-7|TRBV19|.
TGTGCCAGTAGTACCGCCGGGTACTACGAGCAGTACTTC
CASSTAGYYEQYF
>.|TRBJ2-2|TRBV2|TRBD1
TGTGCCAGCTCGAACAGGGACAGCACCGGGGAGCTGTTTTTT
CASSNRDSTGELFF
>many|TRBJ2-1|TRBV11-2|.
TGTGCCAGCAGCTTAGCCCCTCATGAGCAGTTCTTC
CASSLAPHEQFF
>medium-sized|TRBJ2-2|TRBV6-2/TRBV6-3|.
TGTGCCAGCAGTGGACACGGCACCGGGGAGCTGTTTTTT
CASSGHGTGELFF
>few|TRBJ1-1|TRBV5-6|TRBD1
TGTGCCAGCAGCTACGGACAGGGCATTAGCACTGAAGCTTTCTTT
CASSYGQGISTEAFF
>.|TRBJ1-2|TRBV6-4|.
TGTGCCAGCAGTGACGGTTTCTATGGCTACACCTTC
CASSDGFYGYTF
>once|TRBJ1-2|TRBV5-4|.
TGTGCCAGCAGCACGGACGGAAGTTATGGCTACACCTTC
CASSTDGSYGYTF
>many|TRBJ1-5|TRBV5-1|.
TGCGCCAGCAGCCTAGGGGGGACGTATAGCAATCAGCCCCAGCATTTT
CASSLGGTYSNQPQHF
>many|TRBJ2-2|TRBV11-2|.
TGTGCCAGCACCTTCCCGGGACTGGAGAACACCGGGGAGCTGTTTTTT
CASTFPGLENTGELFF
>many|TRBJ1-1|TRBV27|.
TGTGCCAGCAGTTCCTATTCGGGGGGAGCTGAAGCTTTCTTT
CASSSYSGGAEAFF
>many|TRBJ1-5|TRBV29-1|TRBD1
TGCAGCGTAGGGACAGGGGGTCAGCCCCAGCATTTT
CSVGTGGQPQHF
>many|TRBJ2-7|TRBV2|TRBD2
TGTGCCAGCATGCGGGAGAGAAAGTCCTACGAGCAGTACTTC
CASMRERKSYEQYF
>.|TRBJ1-4|TRBV20-1|.
TGCAGTGCTCCCCCCGACGGATCAACTAATGAAAAACTGTTTTTT
CSAPPDGSTNEKLFF
>many|TRBJ2-1|TRBV3-1|TRBD2
TGTGCCAGCAGCCAACGAGCACTAGCGGGGGCCTACAATGAGCAGTTCTTC
CASSQRALAGAYNEQFF
>few|TRBJ2-3|TRBV11-2|TRBD2
TGTGCCAGCAGCTCCCTAGCGGGGGAGACCACAGATACGCAGTATTTT
CASSSLAGETTDTQYF
>few|TRBJ1-1|TRBV29-1|.
TGCAGCGTTGAAATCGGGGCGTCAACTCGGATGAACACTGAAGCTTTCTTT
CSVEIGASTRMNTEAFF
>many|TRBJ2-1|TRBV5-1|.
TGCGCCAGCAGCACCGACAAGGAAAGGTGGGGTGAGCAGTTCTTC
CASSTDKERWGEQFF
>.|TRBJ1-1|TRBV18|.
TGTGCCAGCTCACCACCCCAGGGGAGACAAACTGAAGCTTTCTTT
CASSPPQGRQTEAFF
>few|TRBJ1-5|TRBV21-1|.
TGTGCCAGCAGCAACCCCCCAACGGGCAGGTCCCCGAATCAGCCCCAGCATTTT
CASSNPPTGRSPNQPQHF
>many|TRBJ1-1|TRBV18|.
TGTGCCAGCCGAGCCGGGGGCACTGAAGCTTTCTTT
CASRAGGTEAFF
>many|TRBJ2-5|TRBV28|TRBD1
TGTGCCAGCAGCTGGGGACAGGGTTACCAAGAGACCCAGTACTTC
CASSWGQGYQETQYF
>.|TRBJ2-5|TRBV14|.
TGTGCCAGCAGCCCTCTTGGAGGACAAGAGACCCAGTACTTC
CASSPLGGQETQYF
>many|TRBJ2-7|TRBV29-1|.
TGCAGGACTAGAATCTACGAGCAGTACTTC
CRTRIYEQYF
>many|TRBJ1-5|TRBV19|TRBD1
TGTGCCACTTTGACAGGGACAGGCAATCAGCCCCAGCATTTT
CATLTGTGNQPQHF
>few|TRBJ1-1|TRBV6-5|.
TGTGCCAGCAGTTACTCCCCAGGGATGACTGAAGCTTTCTTT
CASSYSPGMTEAFF
>many|TRBJ1-4|TRBV12-3/TRBV12-4|.
TGTGCCAGCAGACCGACGGTTAATGAAAAACTGTTTTTT
CASRPTVNEKLFF
>.|TRBJ1-6|TRBV2|.
TGTGCCAGCAGTGAAGCTTTCAATTCACCCCTCCACTTT
CASSEAFNSPLHF
>few|TRBJ2-1|TRBV10-3|.
TGTGCCATCAGGCCGGAGGTAGATGAGCAGTTCTTC
CAIRPEVDEQFF